This T cell receptor beta chain was recovered during a study of identical twins. The CDR3 loop spans 18 amino acids. V was pared by 0 bases and J by 6 bases, with 23 bases between. Germline V gene lookup returns CDR1 LNHNV and CDR2 YYDKDF (reference sequence). Template switching (which added a universal primer site) was used, and cDNA carried unique molecular identifiers. TCRdb called the 5' RACE reads again in MiXCR, with one record for every CDR3 protein. Of a few hundred thousand distinct CDR3 sequences in the sample, around 9.6% are singletons; the top ten hold more than 2.5%. This clonotype was seen repeatedly, ten times or more. The target antigen is unknown. Study observations and caveats: Researchers caution that invariant MAIT and iNKT cells could partly confound zero-insertion analyses. Out-of-frame alpha sequences shared by twins showed excess low generation probability.

These data also formed part of another study, on yellow fever vaccine responses in identical twins. As that report states: Twin vaccine T cell responses reportedly seemed partly convergent, partly personalized.

What was sequenced was PBMCs. This chain joins TRBV15 and TRBJ2-5; possible D gene TRBD2, 5 bases. This receptor was taken from a woman younger than 30 in good health. CDR3 amino acids: CATSRDLSTTIGEKTQYF. DNA of the CDR3: TGTGCCACCAGCAGAGATCTGTCTACCACTATTGGGGAGAAGACCCAGTACTTC.